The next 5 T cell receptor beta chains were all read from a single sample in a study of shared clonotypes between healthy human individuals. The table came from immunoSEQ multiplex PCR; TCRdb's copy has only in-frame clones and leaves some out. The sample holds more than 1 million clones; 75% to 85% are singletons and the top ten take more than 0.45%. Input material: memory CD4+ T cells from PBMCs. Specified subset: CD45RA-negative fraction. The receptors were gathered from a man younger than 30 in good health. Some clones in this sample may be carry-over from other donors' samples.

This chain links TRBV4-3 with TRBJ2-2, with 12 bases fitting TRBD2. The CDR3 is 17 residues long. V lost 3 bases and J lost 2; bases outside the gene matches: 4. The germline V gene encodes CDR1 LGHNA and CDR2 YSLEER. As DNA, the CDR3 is TGCGCCAGCAGCCACCGACTAGCGGGGGTTAACACCGGGGAGCTGTTTTTT. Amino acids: CASSHRLAGVNTGELFF.

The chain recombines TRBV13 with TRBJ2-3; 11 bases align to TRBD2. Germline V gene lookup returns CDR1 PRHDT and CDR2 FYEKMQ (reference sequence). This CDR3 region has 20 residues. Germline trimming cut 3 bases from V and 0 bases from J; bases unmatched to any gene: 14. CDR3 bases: TGTGCCAGCAGCTTGGGGACGCCTATAGCGGGAGGGCAAAGCACAGATACGCAGTATTTT. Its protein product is CASSLGTPIAGGQSTDTQYF.

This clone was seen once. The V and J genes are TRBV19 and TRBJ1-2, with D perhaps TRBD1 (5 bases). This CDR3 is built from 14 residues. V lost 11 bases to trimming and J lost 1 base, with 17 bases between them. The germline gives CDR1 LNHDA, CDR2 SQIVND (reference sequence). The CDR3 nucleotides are TGTGCCCAGGGCTCTGGGGACCTTAACTATGGCTACACCTTC. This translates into CAQGSGDLNYGYTF. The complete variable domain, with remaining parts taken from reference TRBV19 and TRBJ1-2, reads DGGITQSPKYLFRKEGQNVTLSCEQNLNHDAMYWYRQDPGQGLRLIYYSQIVNDFQKGDIAEGYSVSREKKESFPLTVTSAQKNPTAFYLCAQGSGDLNYGYTFGSGTRLTVV.

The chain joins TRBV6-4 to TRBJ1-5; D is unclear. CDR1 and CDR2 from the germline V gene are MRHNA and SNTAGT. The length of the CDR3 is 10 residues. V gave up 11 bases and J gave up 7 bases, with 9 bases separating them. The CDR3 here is CAGAIQPQHF. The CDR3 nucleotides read TGTGCCGGAGCGATACAGCCCCAGCATTTT.

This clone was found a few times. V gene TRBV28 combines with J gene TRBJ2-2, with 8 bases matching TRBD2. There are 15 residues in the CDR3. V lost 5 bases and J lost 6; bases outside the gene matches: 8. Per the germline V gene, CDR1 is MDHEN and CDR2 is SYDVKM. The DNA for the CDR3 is TGTGCCAGCAGTAGTAGCGGGACATCGGCCGGGGAGCTGTTTTTT. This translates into CASSSSGTSAGELFF.